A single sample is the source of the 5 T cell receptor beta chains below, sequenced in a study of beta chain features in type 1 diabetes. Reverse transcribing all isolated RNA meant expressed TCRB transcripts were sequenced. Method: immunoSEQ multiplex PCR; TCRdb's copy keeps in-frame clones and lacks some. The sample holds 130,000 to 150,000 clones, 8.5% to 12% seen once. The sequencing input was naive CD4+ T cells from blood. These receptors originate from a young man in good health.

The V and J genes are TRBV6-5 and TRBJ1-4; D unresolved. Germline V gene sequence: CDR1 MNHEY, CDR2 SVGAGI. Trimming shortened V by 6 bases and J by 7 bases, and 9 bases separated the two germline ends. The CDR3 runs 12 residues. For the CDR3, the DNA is TGTGCCAGCAGCCCTGAGCGTGAAAAACTGTTTTTT. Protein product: CASSPEREKLFF.

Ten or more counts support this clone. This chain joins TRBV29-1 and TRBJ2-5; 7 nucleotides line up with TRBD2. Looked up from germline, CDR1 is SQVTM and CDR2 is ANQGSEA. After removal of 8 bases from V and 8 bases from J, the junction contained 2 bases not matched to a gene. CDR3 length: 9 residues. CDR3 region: CSRGGTQYF. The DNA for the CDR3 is TGCAGCCGCGGGGGAACCCAGTACTTC.

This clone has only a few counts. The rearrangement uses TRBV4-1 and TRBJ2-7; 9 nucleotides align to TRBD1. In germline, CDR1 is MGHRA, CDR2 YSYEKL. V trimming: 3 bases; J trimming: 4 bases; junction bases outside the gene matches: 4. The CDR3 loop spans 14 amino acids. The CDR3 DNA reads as TGCGCCAGCAGCCATGCCGGGACAGGGTACGAGCAGTACTTC. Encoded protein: CASSHAGTGYEQYF.

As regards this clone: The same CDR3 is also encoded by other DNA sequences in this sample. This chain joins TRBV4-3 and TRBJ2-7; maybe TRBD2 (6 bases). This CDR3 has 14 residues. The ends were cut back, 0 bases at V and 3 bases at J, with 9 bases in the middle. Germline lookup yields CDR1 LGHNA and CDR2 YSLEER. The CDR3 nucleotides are TGCGCCAGCAGCCAAGAGTCCGGGGGCTACGAGCAGTACTTC. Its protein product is CASSQESGGYEQYF.

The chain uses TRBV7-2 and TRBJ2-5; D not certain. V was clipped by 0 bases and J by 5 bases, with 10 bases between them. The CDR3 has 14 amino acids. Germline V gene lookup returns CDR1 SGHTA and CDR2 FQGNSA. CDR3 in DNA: TGTGCCAGCAGCTTAGCACTCCCCGTGGAGACCCAGTACTTC. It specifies CASSLALPVETQYF.